This passage covers 24 T cell receptor beta chains from one sample sequenced in a study of PD-1 blockade in mismatch repair-deficient tumors. Profiling relied on immunoSEQ multiplex PCR, and the TCRdb table lists in-frame clones only, not all of them. Of more than 95,000 clones detected, 86% appear once; the ten largest clones hold around an eighth. The source material was peripheral blood, sampled 44 weeks after starting pembrolizumab. These receptors were taken from an adult with mismatch repair-deficient cancer.

The chain recombines TRBV5-8 with TRBJ2-7, with 10 bases identical to TRBD1. Germline CDR1 and CDR2: SGHTS and YDEGEE. The junction had 6 bases not matched to a gene; V was cut back by 4 bases and J by 5 bases. The CDR3 has 14 residues. The CDR3 DNA reads TGTGCCAGCAGCAGCGACAGGGGGCTGGACGAGCAGTACTTC. This sequence encodes CASSSDRGLDEQYF.

This clone was observed once. CDR3 loop: CATSRDKGRQETQYF. CDR3 in DNA: TGTGCCACCAGCAGAGATAAGGGCAGACAAGAGACCCAGTACTTC. The chain couples TRBV15 to TRBJ2-5; the D is unclear. The germline V gene has CDR1 LNHNV and CDR2 YYDKDF (reference sequence). Trimming removed 0 bases from V and 2 bases from J, with 10 bases in between. The CDR3 is 15 amino acids.

The rearrangement uses TRBV6-5 and TRBJ2-1; perhaps TRBD1 as D (6 bases). The ends were cut back, 0 bases at V and 7 bases at J, with 13 bases in the middle. CDR3 size: 15 residues. The germline gives CDR1 MNHEY, CDR2 SVGAGI. In nucleotides, the CDR3 is TGTGCCAGCAGTTACTCGGGCCTCAGGGGAAATGAGCAGTTCTTC. This encodes CASSYSGLRGNEQFF.

This clone came up once. J is TRBJ2-2 and V is TRBV7-9; D remains ambiguous. The CDR3 consists of 18 residues. With 5 bases removed from V and 1 base from J, the gap between germline ends came to 20 bases. Germline V gives CDR1 SEHNR, CDR2 FQNEAQ (reference sequence). DNA of the CDR3: TGTGCCAGCAGCCTCGGAGCCGACCTCGGCCGGAACACCGGGGAGCTGTTTTTT. Translated, it gives CASSLGADLGRNTGELFF.

V gene TRBV5-6 combines with J gene TRBJ2-7; TRBD2 matches at 10 bases. The ends lost 0 bases at V and 7 bases at J; junction bases unmatched: 7. The CDR3 length is 15 residues. The germline V gene has CDR1 SGHDT and CDR2 YYEEEE. DNA of the CDR3: TGTGCCAGCAGCTTGGGGCTAGCGGGAGTTTTAGAGCAGTACTTC. Residues: CASSLGLAGVLEQYF.

This clone was found once. The chain has TRBV7-2 and TRBJ2-2; tentative D call: TRBD1 (5 bases). Trimming shortened V by 5 bases and J by 5 bases, and 12 bases separated the two germline ends. The germline CDR1 and CDR2 sequences are SGHTA and FQGNSA. There are 14 residues in the CDR3. In DNA, the CDR3 is TGTGCCAGCAGCAAACGACAGAGAACCGGGGAGCTGTTTTTT. As protein: CASSKRQRTGELFF.

This clone came up a few times. The V call is TRBV11-1, the J call TRBJ1-4, with unresolved D. The germline V and J ends were trimmed by 2 bases and 6 bases, with 7 bases remaining between them. This CDR3 contains 13 residues. Germline CDR1 SGHAT, CDR2 FQDESV (reference sequence). CDR3: CASSLRVDEKLFF. CDR3 nucleotide sequence: TGTGCCAGCAGCTTACGGGTGGATGAAAAACTGTTTTTT.

The chain employs TRBV11-3 and TRBJ2-4; D may be TRBD2 (6 bases). CDR1 is SGHNT and CDR2 is YENEEA in the germline V gene. Between the trimmed V and J ends, which lost 6 bases and 3 bases, there was a span of 18 bases. The CDR3 contains 16 residues. CDR3 protein: CASSSYIQEGKNIQYF. The CDR3 DNA reads TGTGCCAGCAGTTCTTACATCCAGGAGGGCAAAAACATTCAGTACTTC.

The CDR3 bases are TGCGCCAGCACCCTCCGACAGGGGGCGAGGGAGCAGTACTTC. Translation: CASTLRQGAREQYF. The chain couples TRBV5-1 to TRBJ2-7, with 10 bases identical to TRBD1. Germline CDR1 SGHRS, CDR2 YFSETQ. J was trimmed by 7 bases and V by 6 bases; bases with no gene match: 10. This CDR3 has 14 residues.

Only one count was recorded for this clone. The chain couples TRBV30 to TRBJ1-3, with 7 bases fitting TRBD1. The CDR3 runs 15 residues. CDR1 is GTSNPN, CDR2 SVGIG, per germline (reference sequence). The V segment lost 4 bases and the J segment 2 bases; nucleotides outside the gene matches: 8. The CDR3 DNA reads as TGTGCCTGGACCGGGCAGGGGGGCCCTGGAAACACCATATATTTT. Translated: CAWTGQGGPGNTIYF.

The chain uses TRBV30 and TRBJ2-5, with TRBD1 matching over 7 bases. V shed 7 bases and J 2 bases; nucleotides not matched to a gene: 4. The CDR3 loop spans 12 amino acids. Looked up from germline, CDR1 is GTSNPN and CDR2 is SVGIG (reference sequence). The CDR3 region is CASGQAQETQYF. The CDR3 DNA reads TGTGCCTCAGGACAGGCGCAAGAGACCCAGTACTTC.

This clone has a single count. The chain uses TRBV28 and TRBJ2-7, with 7 bases matching TRBD1. Germline V lookup: CDR1 MDHEN, CDR2 SYDVKM. This CDR3 comprises 13 residues. CDR3 sequence (DNA): TGTGCTCTCAAGGGGGCCGGTGAGTACGAGCAGTACTTC. It yields the protein CALKGAGEYEQYF. Together with reference TRBV28 and TRBJ2-7, the CDR3 gives the full variable domain: DVKVTQSSRYLVKRTGEKVFLECVQDMDHENMFWYRQDPGLGLRLIYFSYDVKMKEKGDIPEGYSVSREKKERFSLILESASTNQTSMYLCALKGAGEYEQYFGPGTRLTVT.

This chain connects TRBV14 to TRBJ2-6; D perhaps matches TRBD2 (5 bases). Trimming left V 0 bases short and J 2 bases short, with 8 bases between. CDR3 length: 16 residues. Germline-derived CDR1 and CDR2 are SGHDN and FVKESK. CDR3: CASSQDTGTGANVLTF. Written as DNA, the CDR3 is TGTGCCAGCAGCCAAGATACCGGGACTGGGGCCAACGTCCTGACTTTC.

The CDR3 nucleotides are TGTGCCAGCGGGACAGGGAGCAACTATGGCTACACCTTC. Encoded protein: CASGTGSNYGYTF. J is TRBJ1-2 and V is TRBV6-5; 9 bases match TRBD1. In germline, CDR1 is MNHEY, CDR2 SVGAGI. The ends lost 8 bases at V and 2 bases at J; junction bases unmatched: 3. This CDR3 has 13 residues.

The J gene is TRBJ1-5, the V gene TRBV7-3; D is ambiguous. Germline assignment: CDR1 SGHTA and CDR2 FQGTGA. The CDR3 has 13 amino acids. Trimming took off 2 bases at V and 7 bases at J, with 9 bases between the two ends. The CDR3: CASSLLPGQPQHF. The CDR3 coding sequence is TGTGCCAGCAGCTTATTGCCCGGGCAGCCCCAGCATTTT. The full variable domain, completed using reference TRBV7-3 and TRBJ1-5, is GAGVSQTPSNKVTEKGKYVELRCDPISGHTALYWYRQSLGQGPEFLIYFQGTGAADDSGLPNDRFFAVRPEGSVSTLKIQRTERGDSAVYLCASSLLPGQPQHFGDGTRLSIL.

The chain employs TRBV28 and TRBJ1-1; TRBD1 is a possible D gene (6 bases). CDR1 is MDHEN and CDR2 is SYDVKM in the germline V gene. The ends were cut back, 7 bases at V and 2 bases at J, with 8 bases in the middle. This CDR3 spans 12 amino acids. The CDR3 reads CASKDSNTEAFF. The CDR3 DNA reads TGTGCCAGCAAGGACAGCAACACTGAAGCTTTCTTT.

J is TRBJ2-7 and V is TRBV4-1; 7 nucleotides align to TRBD1. CDR1 and CDR2 from the germline V gene are MGHRA and YSYEKL. CDR3 length: 17 amino acids. Losses at the gene ends were 2 bases for V and 2 bases for J; bases not matched to a gene: 12. The CDR3 spells CASSQILLGTAAYEQYF. The CDR3, as DNA: TGCGCCAGCAGCCAAATTCTCCTTGGGACAGCAGCCTACGAGCAGTACTTC.

V and J are TRBV11-3 and TRBJ2-1; D is unclear. CDR3 length: 15 residues. Germline V gives CDR1 SGHNT, CDR2 YENEEA. Trimming shortened V by 5 bases and J by 1 base, and 12 bases separated the two germline ends. CDR3: CASSPRWGSYNEQFF. CDR3 in DNA: TGTGCCAGCAGCCCCCGGTGGGGTTCCTACAATGAGCAGTTCTTC.

V usage is TRBV7-9 and J usage is TRBJ2-2; TRBD1 or TRBD2 may be the D gene (5 bases each). Germline values: CDR1 SEHNR, CDR2 FQNEAQ (reference sequence). The CDR3 is made up of 15 amino acids. Trimming removed 4 bases at V and 0 bases at J, with 9 bases between. CDR3 in amino acids: CASSSPGPNTGELFF. CDR3 DNA sequence: TGTGCCAGCAGCTCCCCGGGACCGAACACCGGGGAGCTGTTTTTT.

This clone was observed once. The chain combines TRBV6-5 with TRBJ2-1, with TRBD2 matching over 7 bases. J gave up 4 bases and V 0 bases, and 3 bases lay outside the gene matches. CDR1 and CDR2 (germline): MNHEY, SVGAGI. The CDR3 length is 15 residues. The CDR3 coding sequence is TGTGCCAGCAGTTACTCAACTAGCGTGTACAATGAGCAGTTCTTC. Amino acid sequence: CASSYSTSVYNEQFF.

This chain links TRBV5-1 with TRBJ2-3; 9 bases align to TRBD2. The ends lost 4 bases at V and 2 bases at J; junction bases unmatched: 32. Germline V gene sequence: CDR1 SGHRS, CDR2 YFSETQ. The CDR3 length is 24 residues. Written as DNA, the CDR3 is TGCGCCAGCAGCATAGGGATGGGGGGAGCGGGTCTAGCGGGGTCCTCTTATCCCACAGATACGCAGTATTTT. Protein product: CASSIGMGGAGLAGSSYPTDTQYF.

This clone was observed a handful of times. The chain links TRBV28 to TRBJ2-7, with unresolved D. CDR3 length: 13 amino acids. Trimming took off 2 bases at V and 0 bases at J, with 5 bases between the two ends. Germline V gene lookup returns CDR1 MDHEN and CDR2 SYDVKM. Here the CDR3 DNA reads TGTGCCAGCAGTTTACGGAGCTCCTACGAGCAGTACTTC. It specifies CASSLRSSYEQYF.

This rearrangement joins TRBV21-1 to TRBJ2-7; the tabulated D call, TRBD2, remains unverified against the DNA. TRBV21-1 is a documented pseudogene. The CDR3 contains 18 residues. Here the CDR3 DNA reads TGTGCCAGCAGCAAAGTCCTCAGGACTAGCGGGAGGCTCCACGAGCAGTACTTC. Its translation: CASSKVLRTSGRLHEQYF.

This chain connects TRBV30 to TRBJ2-5; the D gene is possibly TRBD1 (6 bases). V was trimmed by 2 bases and J by 1 base, leaving 14 bases between them. The CDR3 contains 15 residues. Germline V gene sequence: CDR1 GTSNPN, CDR2 SVGIG (reference sequence). CDR3 in amino acids: CAWSPGRGFQETQYF. The DNA for the CDR3 is TGTGCCTGGAGTCCGGGCAGGGGCTTCCAAGAGACCCAGTACTTC.